Sequencing of this TCR beta chain was carried out in a study of CD8 T cells in Susac syndrome. Germline CDR1 and CDR2: MNHEY and SVGAGI. The length of the CDR3 is 14 residues. The J segment lost 5 bases and the V segment lost 6 bases, leaving 9 bases of the junction unmatched. RNA in amounts of about 0.5 to 1 ug was reverse transcribed with random hexamers. TCRdb independently ran MiXCR on the immunoSEQ multiplex PCR reads; one entry per CDR3 protein. The sample has tens of thousands of distinct CDR3 sequences, about 95% seen once. The receptor comes from a human donor with multiple sclerosis. Sequencing input: CD8+ T cells from PBMCs. V and J are TRBV6-5 and TRBJ2-7, with 8 positions matching TRBD1. Written as DNA, the CDR3 is TGTGCCAGCAGACCCGGACAGGGTATCGACGAGCAGTACTTC. It specifies CASRPGQGIDEQYF.